What follows are 18 T cell receptor beta chains derived from one specimen sequenced in a study of cytomegalovirus exposure and HLA in healthy donors. With 60 Vbeta and 13 Jbeta primers, the PCR was carried out. Method: immunoSEQ multiplex PCR; TCRdb's copy keeps in-frame clones and lacks some. The sample carries roughly 67,000 clones, roughly 80% recorded once. Input material: PBMCs. These receptors were taken from a woman younger than 45 in good health and CMV-seronegative.

The chain uses TRBV19 and TRBJ2-5; 7 bases map to TRBD1. J was trimmed by 2 bases and V by 5 bases; bases with no gene match: 8. The CDR3 has 15 amino acids. The germline gives CDR1 LNHDA, CDR2 SQIVND (reference sequence). CDR3 coding DNA: TGTGCCAGTAGTCATCGAGGGGGCCGTCAAGAGACCCAGTACTTC. It specifies CASSHRGGRQETQYF.

This chain connects TRBV6-5 to TRBJ1-2, with 8 bases identical to TRBD1. V lost 6 bases and J lost 2; bases outside the gene matches: 8. Germline CDR1 MNHEY, CDR2 SVGAGI. This CDR3 region has 15 residues. The CDR3 here is CASSSGGAENYGYTF. In DNA form, the CDR3 reads TGTGCCAGCAGCTCAGGGGGCGCAGAAAACTATGGCTACACCTTC.

The CDR3 region is CASSTFRQSGNTIYF. The CDR3 nucleotides are TGTGCCAGCAGCACATTCAGACAGTCTGGAAACACCATATATTTT. The chain recombines TRBV7-2 with TRBJ1-3; D may be TRBD1 (5 bases). The CDR3 is 15 amino acids. Germline CDR1 and CDR2: SGHTA and FQGNSA. Trimming cost V 5 bases and J 1 base, with 12 bases left between them.

As regards this clone: Compared with germline, one end of the junction differs, possibly owing to a read error. The J gene is TRBJ1-6, the V gene TRBV7-9; 10 bases match TRBD1. This CDR3 is built from 14 residues. CDR1 and CDR2 from the germline V gene are SEHNR and FQNEAQ (reference sequence). CDR3 sequence (DNA): TGTTCCAGCAGCTTAACGGGGACAGGGGAGCCCCTCCACTTT. Translated, it gives CSSSLTGTGEPLHF.

The chain joins TRBV2 to TRBJ2-5; 10 bases are shared with TRBD1. Germline V gene data show CDR1 as SNHLY and CDR2 as FYNNEI. The ends lost 11 bases at V and 1 base at J; junction bases unmatched: 4. The CDR3 consists of 13 residues. The CDR3 is CAGQGGGQETQYF. The CDR3 DNA reads TGTGCCGGACAGGGGGGAGGCCAAGAGACCCAGTACTTC.

V usage is TRBV5-6 and J usage is TRBJ1-4; D is undetermined. This CDR3 comprises 14 residues. V lost 1 base and J lost 3, with 7 bases in between. The germline gives CDR1 SGHDT, CDR2 YYEEEE. The CDR3 nucleotides read TGTGCCAGCAGCTTGTCCAGTTCTAATGAAAAACTGTTTTTT. Its translation is CASSLSSSNEKLFF.

This sequence joins TRBV19 and TRBJ2-6; D ambiguous. Looked up from germline, CDR1 is LNHDA and CDR2 is SQIVND (reference sequence). Trimming removed 4 bases at V and 0 bases at J, with 10 bases between. CDR3 length: 16 residues. The DNA of the CDR3 is TGTGCCAGTAGTAGGGCCAAAAGCTCTGGGGCCAACGTCCTGACTTTC. This gives the protein CASSRAKSSGANVLTF. Full variable domain (remainder filled in from reference TRBV19 and TRBJ2-6): DGGITQSPKYLFRKEGQNVTLSCEQNLNHDAMYWYRQDPGQGLRLIYYSQIVNDFQKGDIAEGYSVSREKKESFPLTVTSAQKNPTAFYLCASSRAKSSGANVLTFGAGSRLTVL.

The chain combines TRBV11-3 with TRBJ2-1, with 8 positions matching TRBD2. CDR1 SGHNT and CDR2 YENEEA come from the germline V gene. Germline trimming cut 5 bases from V and 4 bases from J; bases unmatched to any gene: 13. CDR3 length: 17 residues. The CDR3 region has the DNA TGTGCCAGCAGCGTAGCCCCAGGGACTAGACTATACAATGAGCAGTTCTTC. Encoded protein: CASSVAPGTRLYNEQFF.

The chain is built from TRBV19 and TRBJ2-2, with D perhaps matching TRBD2 (5 bases). V lost 3 bases, J lost 7 bases, and 12 bases lay in between. This CDR3 has 14 residues. CDR1 and CDR2 (germline): LNHDA, SQIVND (reference sequence). The CDR3: CASSISGSSGELFF. Written as DNA, the CDR3 is TGTGCCAGTAGTATCAGCGGTAGTAGCGGGGAGCTGTTTTTT.

The chain uses TRBV5-5 and TRBJ1-1, with D uncertain. Trimming removed 2 bases from V and 4 bases from J, with 15 bases in between. This CDR3 region has 15 residues. From germline, CDR1 is SGHKS and CDR2 YYEKEE (reference sequence). The CDR3 region is CASSFGSFGGTEAFF. CDR3 nucleotides: TGTGCCAGCAGCTTCGGGTCATTTGGAGGCACTGAAGCTTTCTTT.

This clone came up a few times. This chain connects TRBV30 to TRBJ1-1; TRBD1 aligns across 9 bases. Trimming took 1 base from V and 8 from J; bases not matched to a gene: 2. The CDR3 spans 12 residues. Germline loops: CDR1 GTSNPN, CDR2 SVGIG (reference sequence). The CDR3 region is CAWSGQGDEAFF. The CDR3, as DNA: TGTGCCTGGAGTGGACAGGGGGACGAAGCTTTCTTT.

V usage is TRBV27 and J usage is TRBJ2-6, with 11 bases lining up with TRBD1. The CDR3 is made up of 18 amino acids. The junction had 6 bases not matched to a gene; V was cut back by 5 bases and J by 0 bases. Germline CDR1 reads MNHEY; CDR2 reads SMNVEV (reference sequence). The CDR3 here is CASSPWTGGPSGANVLTF. CDR3 sequence (DNA): TGTGCCAGCAGTCCCTGGACAGGGGGCCCCTCTGGGGCCAACGTCCTGACTTTC.

The genes are TRBV2 and TRBJ2-1; 9 nucleotides match TRBD1. The CDR3 loop spans 16 amino acids. Per the germline V gene, CDR1 is SNHLY and CDR2 is FYNNEI. The J segment lost 2 bases and the V segment lost 3 bases, leaving 5 bases of the junction unmatched. CDR3 DNA: TGTGCCAGCAGTGACAGACAGGGGGTAACCTACAATGAGCAGTTCTTC. This encodes CASSDRQGVTYNEQFF.

V and J are TRBV5-4 and TRBJ1-2; D unresolved. V shed 0 bases and J shed 2 bases, with 11 bases lying between them. The CDR3 length is 15 residues. Germline V gives CDR1 SGHNT, CDR2 YYREEE (reference sequence). The CDR3 DNA sequence: TGTGCCAGCAGCTTGGGGGTGTCGGAGAACTATGGCTACACCTTC. It yields the protein CASSLGVSENYGYTF. The full variable domain, with the rest looked up from reference TRBV5-4 and TRBJ1-2, is ETGVTQSPTHLIKTRGQQVTLRCSSQSGHNTVSWYQQALGQGPQFIFQYYREEENGRGNFPPRFSGLQFPNYSSELNVNALELDDSALYLCASSLGVSENYGYTFGSGTRLTVV.

This clone was seen only a few times. The genes are TRBV4-2 and TRBJ2-5; 10 nucleotides line up with TRBD2. Losses at the gene ends were 1 base for V and 5 bases for J; bases not matched to a gene: 7. The CDR3 has 16 amino acids. Germline CDR1 and CDR2: LGHNA and YNFKEQ. CDR3 DNA sequence: TGTGCCAGCAGCCAAGGGAGTAGCGGGGGGCCGGAGACCCAGTACTTC. The encoded protein is CASSQGSSGGPETQYF.

This chain joins TRBV10-2 and TRBJ2-2; a possible D gene is TRBD2 (5 bases). Germline CDR1 reads WSHSY; CDR2 reads SAAADI. The V gene lost 6 bases and the J gene lost 1 base, with 12 bases spanning the gap. The CDR3 runs 15 residues. The DNA of the CDR3 is TGCGCCAGCAGGGGCGAGGGTGGGAACACCGGGGAGCTGTTTTTT. This codes for CASRGEGGNTGELFF.

The gene calls are TRBV7-8 and TRBJ2-3, with 9 bases identical to TRBD2. Germline-derived CDR1 and CDR2 are SGHVS and FQNEAQ. This CDR3 comprises 16 residues. After removal of 5 bases from V and 4 bases from J, the junction contained 10 bases not matched to a gene. The CDR3 nucleotides read TGTGCCAGCAGCCCGCTTGGCGGGGGGGCCTCAGATACGCAGTATTTT. This sequence encodes CASSPLGGGASDTQYF.

V usage is TRBV14 and J usage is TRBJ2-3; maybe TRBD1 (5 bases). Trimming shortened V by 0 bases and J by 0 bases, and 16 bases separated the two germline ends. The germline CDR1 and CDR2 sequences are SGHDN and FVKESK. This CDR3 spans 18 amino acids. Here the CDR3 DNA reads TGTGCCAGCAGCCAAGATTCAAACAGACGACAGAGCACAGATACGCAGTATTTT. Protein product: CASSQDSNRRQSTDTQYF.